This T cell receptor beta chain was sequenced for a study of technical replicates of blood from a handful of donors. Produced via immunoSEQ multiplex PCR; TCRdb's table is partial and in-frame only. The sample holds around 84,000 clones; around 94% are singletons and the top ten take around 0.25%. The sample taken for sequencing was T cells isolated from PBMCs. This TCR derives from a human donor in good health.

The CDR3 coding sequence is TGTGCCAGCAGCCAAGGGCCCAGGCGCGGTTTGGCGGACACCCTCCTCAAAAACATTCAGTACTTC. It specifies CASSQGPRRGLADTLLKNIQYF. This rearrangement joins TRBV4-2 to TRBJ2-4, with a possible D match to TRBD1 (5 bases). Per the germline V gene, CDR1 is LGHNA and CDR2 is YNFKEQ. Trimming took off 1 base at V and 3 bases at J, with 31 bases between the two ends. CDR3 length: 22 residues.